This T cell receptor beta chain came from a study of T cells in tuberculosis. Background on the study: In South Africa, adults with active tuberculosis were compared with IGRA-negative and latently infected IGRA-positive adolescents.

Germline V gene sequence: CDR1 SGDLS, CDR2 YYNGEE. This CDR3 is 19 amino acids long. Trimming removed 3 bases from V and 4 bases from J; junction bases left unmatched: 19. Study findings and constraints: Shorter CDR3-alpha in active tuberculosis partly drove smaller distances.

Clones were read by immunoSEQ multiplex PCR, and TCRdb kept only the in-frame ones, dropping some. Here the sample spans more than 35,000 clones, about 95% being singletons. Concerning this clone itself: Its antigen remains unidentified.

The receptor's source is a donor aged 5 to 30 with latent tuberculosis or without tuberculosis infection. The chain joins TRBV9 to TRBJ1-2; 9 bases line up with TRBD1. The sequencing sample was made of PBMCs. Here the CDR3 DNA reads TGTGCCAGCAGCGGAGTGGGGACAGGGAGTAATTTTCTAGCCTATGGCTACACCTTC. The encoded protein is CASSGVGTGSNFLAYGYTF.